This TCR beta chain was profiled in a study of patients and donors after allogeneic stem cell transplantation. One entry per CDR3 protein, called by TCRdb with MiXCR from the RT-PCR reads. Of 150,000 to 200,000 distinct CDR3 sequences detected, approximately 28% appear once; the ten largest clones hold approximately 3.5%. V lost 4 bases, J lost 6 bases, and 12 bases lay in between. The CDR3 contains 14 residues. CDR1 is SGHTA, CDR2 FQGNSA, per germline. This clonotype was seen more than once but under ten times. The chain combines TRBV7-2 with TRBJ1-4; the D gene is possibly TRBD1 (5 bases). The TCR sequence derives from a human donor who was either an allogeneic HSCT recipient or a stem cell or donor lymphocyte infusion donor (not recorded which). It is not recorded whose cells these are; they may come from a transplant donor. Material for sequencing was blood, either unsorted or a sorted T cell fraction (not recorded which). CDR3 DNA sequence: TGTGCCAGCAGCTACTCGGGGGGTCATGAAAAACTGTTTTTT. It yields the protein CASSYSGGHEKLFF.